Below, 32 T cell receptor beta chains from the same sample are listed, as sequenced in a study of blood T cell repertoires in COVID-19 (dated by TCRdb to the early 2020s). Preparation of the library involved the immunoSEQ multiplex PCR assay. What TCRdb holds here is the immuneACCESS table cut down to in-frame rearrangements. Part of the clones is not present; checked against another copy, under half of the missing clones reflect an unresolved V gene, and the others are unexplained. This sample comprises nearly 110,000 clones, around four fifths of them detected only once. Clones ranked in the top ten supply around 4.4% of the sample. The sequencing input was peripheral blood. These receptors originate from a man aged 65-85 years with acute or convalescent COVID-19.

Comments on this clone: The same CDR3 also results from other DNA sequences found in this sample. V and J are TRBV18 and TRBJ1-5; 8 bases map to TRBD1. There are 15 residues in the CDR3. In germline, CDR1 is KGHSH, CDR2 LQKENI. V was pared by 3 bases and J by 5 bases, with 6 bases of the junction left unmatched. CDR3 sequence: CASSPTGGEDQPQHF. In DNA form, the CDR3 reads TGTGCCAGCTCACCCACAGGGGGGGAGGATCAGCCCCAGCATTTT.

V gene TRBV5-4 combines with J gene TRBJ2-7; weak D call: TRBD1 (6 bases). Germline CDR1 is SGHNT and CDR2 is YYREEE (reference sequence). Trimming took off 7 bases at V and 1 base at J, with 21 bases between the two ends. The CDR3 runs 16 residues. The CDR3 reads CASGDEPGQGSYEQYF. In DNA, the CDR3 is TGTGCCAGCGGCGACGAACCGGGACAAGGTTCCTACGAGCAGTACTTC.

The chain is built from TRBV7-9 and TRBJ1-4; D may be TRBD1 (6 bases). Germline-derived CDR1 and CDR2 are SEHNR and FQNEAQ (reference sequence). Trimming pared 1 base from V and 4 bases from J, leaving 13 bases between. The CDR3 extends over 16 amino acids. CDR3 in amino acids: CASSLVMGASNEKLFF. Written as DNA, the CDR3 is TGTGCCAGCAGCTTAGTAATGGGGGCGAGTAATGAAAAACTGTTTTTT.

This clone was counted only a few times. This CDR3 reads CASSRTGTGDEKLFF. Here the CDR3 DNA reads TGTGCCAGCAGCAGAACCGGGACAGGGGATGAAAAACTGTTTTTT. This chain connects TRBV3-1 (or the pseudogene TRBV3-2) to TRBJ1-4; 10 nucleotides match TRBD1. This CDR3 has 15 amino acids. The junction had 6 bases not matched to a gene; V was cut back by 5 bases and J by 6 bases. CDR1 is LGHDT, CDR2 YNNKEL, per germline (reference sequence).

The V and J genes are TRBV7-9 and TRBJ2-7; maybe TRBD2 (5 bases). The CDR3 spans 13 residues. CDR1 and CDR2 (germline): SEHNR, FQNEAQ (reference sequence). Trimming took off 5 bases at V and 2 bases at J, with 10 bases between the two ends. For the CDR3, the DNA is TGTGCCAGCAGCCGCGGGTCCACCTACGAGCAGTACTTC. Its translation is CASSRGSTYEQYF. The complete variable domain, with remaining parts taken from reference TRBV7-9 and TRBJ2-7, reads DTGVSQNPRHKITKRGQNVTFRCDPISEHNRLYWYRQTLGQGPEFLTYFQNEAQLEKSRLLSDRFSAERPKGSFSTLEIQRTEQGDSAMYLCASSRGSTYEQYFGPGTRLTVT.

This chain links TRBV9 with TRBJ1-5; no clear D. V lost 0 bases, J lost 5 bases, and 9 bases lay in between. CDR1 is SGDLS and CDR2 is YYNGEE in the germline V gene. The CDR3 sequence is 14 residues long. The CDR3 nucleotides are TGTGCCAGCAGCGTAGGGTCGGCGGATCAGCCCCAGCATTTT. This sequence encodes CASSVGSADQPQHF.

The J gene is TRBJ1-1, the V gene TRBV2, with TRBD1 matching 8 bases. The CDR3 length is 14 residues. V lost 8 bases and J lost 5; bases outside the gene matches: 10. Germline V gene data show CDR1 as SNHLY and CDR2 as FYNNEI. The CDR3 here is CASYTGTGGTEAFF. The CDR3 nucleotides are TGTGCCAGCTATACCGGGACAGGAGGGACTGAAGCTTTCTTT.

The chain is built from TRBV14 and TRBJ2-5; 9 bases line up with TRBD2. The CDR3 consists of 15 residues. The germline CDR1 and CDR2 sequences are SGHDN and FVKESK. Germline trimming cut 1 base from V and 8 bases from J; bases unmatched to any gene: 8. This chain's CDR3 is CASSQGLAGRSTQYF. DNA for the CDR3: TGTGCCAGCAGCCAAGGGCTAGCGGGGCGATCAACCCAGTACTTC.

The chain joins TRBV5-1 to TRBJ2-1; 11 nucleotides align to TRBD2. This CDR3 contains 15 residues. CDR1 SGHRS and CDR2 YFSETQ come from the germline V gene. Trimming removed 4 bases from V and 4 bases from J; junction bases left unmatched: 4. CDR3: CASSATSGGYNEQFF. In DNA, the CDR3 is TGCGCCAGCAGCGCCACTAGCGGGGGTTACAATGAGCAGTTCTTC.

The rearrangement links TRBV6-4 to TRBJ2-2; no definite D call. This CDR3 is 13 amino acids long. Germline CDR1 reads MRHNA; CDR2 reads SNTAGT. Trimming stripped 3 bases from V and 3 bases from J, with 5 bases between. The CDR3 here is CASSETDTGELFF. The DNA for the CDR3 is TGTGCCAGCAGTGAGACTGACACCGGGGAGCTGTTTTTT.

The V gene is TRBV3-1 (or the pseudogene TRBV3-2), the J gene TRBJ1-4, with D possibly matching TRBD1 (6 bases). The V gene lost 1 base and the J gene lost 4 bases, with 13 bases spanning the gap. CDR1 and CDR2 (germline): LGHDT, YNNKEL (reference sequence). The CDR3 runs 16 residues. CDR3 in amino acids: CASSQALGHSNEKLFF. The CDR3 coding sequence is TGTGCCAGCAGCCAAGCCCTGGGACATAGTAATGAAAAACTGTTTTTT.

The CDR3, as DNA: TGTGCCAGCAGCTCGGACAGTTTGAACACTGAAGCTTTCTTT. Its translation: CASSSDSLNTEAFF. The chain recombines TRBV5-4 with TRBJ1-1; a possible D gene is TRBD1 (6 bases). Germline V gene sequence: CDR1 SGHNT, CDR2 YYREEE (reference sequence). V was cut by 3 bases and J by 0 bases, with 9 bases left in between. The CDR3 has 14 residues.

The chain combines TRBV5-1 with TRBJ1-1; TRBD1 aligns across 11 bases. This CDR3 has 15 amino acids. The germline CDR1 and CDR2 sequences are SGHRS and YFSETQ. V was clipped by 0 bases and J by 4 bases; unmatched bases: 2. CDR3 in DNA: TGCGCCAGCAGCTTGGCCGGGACAGGGGGCACTGAAGCTTTCTTT. Amino acids: CASSLAGTGGTEAFF.

As regards this clone: Compared with germline, one end of the junction differs, possibly owing to a read error. The V and J genes are TRBV7-7 and TRBJ2-1, with TRBD2 matching 9 bases. Germline lookup yields CDR1 SSHAT and CDR2 FNYEAQ (reference sequence). This CDR3 comprises 15 residues. CDR3 DNA sequence: TGTGCTAGCAGCTTGTCTAGCGGGATAGACAATGAGCAGTTCTTC. Protein: CASSLSSGIDNEQFF.

This chain joins TRBV9 and TRBJ2-7; TRBD1 is a possible D gene (5 bases). The germline CDR1 and CDR2 sequences are SGDLS and YYNGEE. There are 15 residues in the CDR3. V shed 4 bases and J shed 1 base, with 15 bases lying between them. CDR3 coding DNA: TGTGCCAGCAGCCCTTCAGGGTTGGGATCCTACGAGCAGTACTTC. Residues: CASSPSGLGSYEQYF.

The rearrangement joins TRBV25-1 to TRBJ1-1; TRBD1 agrees at 8 bases. The germline gives CDR1 MGHDK, CDR2 SYGVNS. CDR3 length equals 15 residues. V lost 3 bases, J lost 4 bases, and 7 bases stayed unmatched. The chain's CDR3 is CASSDGQGRATEAFF. CDR3 DNA sequence: TGTGCCAGCAGTGACGGACAGGGTCGGGCCACTGAAGCTTTCTTT.

This chain connects TRBV18 to TRBJ2-1, with a possible D match to TRBD1 (7 bases). The length of the CDR3 is 14 residues. V was shortened by 3 bases and J by 8 bases, with 14 bases between the two germline ends. The germline CDR1 and CDR2 sequences are KGHSH and LQKENI. CDR3 amino acids: CASSPPQGRYEQFF. Here the CDR3 DNA reads TGTGCCAGCTCACCGCCACAGGGGAGGTATGAGCAGTTCTTC.

The rearrangement uses TRBV10-3 and TRBJ1-2, with 7 bases fitting TRBD1. This CDR3 spans 14 amino acids. Looked up from germline, CDR1 is ENHRY and CDR2 is SYGVKD. With 3 bases clipped from V and 8 bases from J, the junction kept 9 bases outside the gene matches. This CDR3 reads CAISDAGQGGGYTF. The DNA for the CDR3 is TGTGCCATCAGTGACGCGGGGCAGGGGGGAGGCTACACCTTC.

This rearrangement joins TRBV11-2 to TRBJ2-5; maybe TRBD2 (5 bases). Trimming removed 5 bases at V and 4 bases at J, with 11 bases between. This CDR3 region has 13 residues. From germline, CDR1 is SGHAT and CDR2 FQNNGV. CDR3 residues: CASSRLRAETQYF. Here the CDR3 DNA reads TGTGCCAGCAGCCGCCTGAGGGCAGAGACCCAGTACTTC.

The rearrangement uses TRBV5-1 and TRBJ1-1, with TRBD1 matching 9 bases. Germline loops: CDR1 SGHRS, CDR2 YFSETQ. The CDR3 length is 14 residues. J was trimmed by 6 bases and V by 4 bases; bases with no gene match: 7. The CDR3 region is CASSETGGYAEAFF. The DNA for the CDR3 is TGCGCCAGCAGCGAAACAGGGGGCTACGCTGAAGCTTTCTTT.

V gene TRBV19 combines with J gene TRBJ1-1; TRBD1 agrees at 10 bases. V shed 3 bases and J 8 bases; nucleotides not matched to a gene: 3. The germline CDR1 and CDR2 sequences are LNHDA and SQIVND (reference sequence). The CDR3 has 13 residues. The chain's CDR3 is CASSMGTGAEAFF. In nucleotides, the CDR3 is TGTGCCAGTAGTATGGGGACAGGGGCCGAAGCTTTCTTT. The full variable domain, with the rest looked up from reference TRBV19 and TRBJ1-1, is DGGITQSPKYLFRKEGQNVTLSCEQNLNHDAMYWYRQDPGQGLRLIYYSQIVNDFQKGDIAEGYSVSREKKESFPLTVTSAQKNPTAFYLCASSMGTGAEAFFGQGTRLTVV.

A few counts support this clone. CDR3 nucleotides: TGTGCCAGCAGCTCAATAGGGACAGGGAGCACAGATACGCAGTATTTT. As protein: CASSSIGTGSTDTQYF. The V gene is TRBV7-9, the J gene TRBJ2-3, with 9 nucleotides matching TRBD1. The V gene's germline CDR1 is SEHNR and CDR2 FQNEAQ (reference sequence). With V trimmed by 4 bases and J by 0 bases, 5 bases remained unmatched. The CDR3 spans 16 residues.

This CDR3 reads CASSSTREAGNEQFF. The CDR3 nucleotides are TGTGCCAGCAGCTCGACCAGGGAGGCGGGCAATGAGCAGTTCTTC. This chain connects TRBV7-2 to TRBJ2-1; a possible D gene is TRBD2 (6 bases). This CDR3 contains 15 residues. V dropped 4 bases and J dropped 6 bases, with 16 bases sitting between them. CDR1 is SGHTA and CDR2 is FQGNSA in the germline V gene.

This chain connects TRBV11-2 to TRBJ1-6, with a tentative D call TRBD1 (5 bases). Deletions cut 5 bases from V and 3 bases from J, with 8 bases between. From germline, CDR1 is SGHAT and CDR2 FQNNGV. The CDR3 contains 14 residues. The CDR3, as DNA: TGTGCCAGCAGCAACAGGTTCTATAATTCACCCCTCCACTTT. This gives the protein CASSNRFYNSPLHF.

There are a few counts of this clone. The J gene is TRBJ1-2, the V gene TRBV18; possibly TRBD1 for D (5 bases). With 4 bases removed from V and 1 base from J, the gap between germline ends came to 7 bases. There are 13 residues in the CDR3. Germline CDR1 is KGHSH and CDR2 is LQKENI. The CDR3 spells CASSQGINYGYTF. CDR3 coding DNA: TGTGCCAGCTCACAGGGGATTAACTATGGCTACACCTTC.

V is TRBV7-2 and J is TRBJ2-3, with D perhaps TRBD2 (6 bases). This CDR3 has 15 residues. The V gene's germline CDR1 is SGHTA and CDR2 FQGNSA. V was clipped by 6 bases and J by 2 bases, with 15 bases between them. The CDR3 DNA reads as TGTGCCAGCAGTTTCAGTGCGGGACCCACAGATACGCAGTATTTT. As protein: CASSFSAGPTDTQYF.

The rearrangement joins TRBV27 to TRBJ1-4; 8 bases are shared with TRBD1. Per the germline V gene, CDR1 is MNHEY and CDR2 is SMNVEV (reference sequence). The CDR3 consists of 15 residues. V lost 4 bases and J lost 7; bases outside the gene matches: 8. The chain's CDR3 is CASSSPAGGIEKLFF. The CDR3 region has the DNA TGTGCCAGCAGTTCCCCTGCAGGGGGCATTGAAAAACTGTTTTTT.

The V and J genes are TRBV12-3 or TRBV12-4 and TRBJ1-6; D might be TRBD1 (6 bases). Trimming removed 7 bases from V and 7 bases from J, with 11 bases in between. The CDR3 covers 13 residues. In nucleotides, the CDR3 is TGTGCCAGCATCCTAACAGGGAATTCACCCCTCCACTTT. Encoded protein: CASILTGNSPLHF.

This chain joins TRBV19 and TRBJ1-5; a weak D match, TRBD1 (5 bases). V dropped 10 bases and J dropped 4 bases, with 14 bases sitting between them. The CDR3 sequence is 13 residues long. The V gene's germline CDR1 is LNHDA and CDR2 SQIVND (reference sequence). CDR3 protein: CATAQGLNQPQHF. DNA for the CDR3: TGTGCCACTGCGCAGGGCCTAAATCAGCCCCAGCATTTT.

V and J are TRBV7-8 and TRBJ2-3; 7 positions match TRBD2. The germline gives CDR1 SGHVS, CDR2 FQNEAQ. After removal of 6 bases from V and 2 bases from J, the junction contained 11 bases not matched to a gene. This CDR3 region has 16 residues. The CDR3 loop reads CASSYPPAGLTDTQYF. The CDR3 nucleotides are TGTGCCAGCAGTTACCCCCCAGCGGGGCTCACAGATACGCAGTATTTT.

The chain joins TRBV19 to TRBJ1-6; D unresolved. The CDR3 length is 12 residues. Trimming took off 9 bases at V and 6 bases at J, with 9 bases between the two ends. Germline-derived CDR1 and CDR2 are LNHDA and SQIVND (reference sequence). The DNA of the CDR3 is TGTGCCAGCGGGGTCGTTAATTCACCCCTCCACTTT. Amino acid sequence: CASGVVNSPLHF.

The chain links TRBV7-9 to TRBJ1-2; 8 positions agree with TRBD1. CDR1 and CDR2 (germline): SEHNR, FQNEAQ (reference sequence). The CDR3 extends over 14 amino acids. Unmatched junction bases numbered 6, after V lost 5 bases and J lost 4 bases. CDR3 sequence: CASSRGQGGYGYTF. CDR3 coding DNA: TGTGCCAGCAGCCGCGGACAGGGTGGCTATGGCTACACCTTC.